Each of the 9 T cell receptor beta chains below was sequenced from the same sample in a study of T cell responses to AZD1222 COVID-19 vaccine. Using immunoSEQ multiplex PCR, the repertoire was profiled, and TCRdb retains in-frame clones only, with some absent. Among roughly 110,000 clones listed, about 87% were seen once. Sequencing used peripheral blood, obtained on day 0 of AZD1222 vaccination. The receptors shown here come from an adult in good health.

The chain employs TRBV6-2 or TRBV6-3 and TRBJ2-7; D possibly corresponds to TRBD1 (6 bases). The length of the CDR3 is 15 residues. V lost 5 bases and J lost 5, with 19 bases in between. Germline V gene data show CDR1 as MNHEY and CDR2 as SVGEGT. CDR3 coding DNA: TGTGCCAGCAGTGCCTCAGGGGTTTATGGCAACGAGCAGTACTTC. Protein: CASSASGVYGNEQYF.

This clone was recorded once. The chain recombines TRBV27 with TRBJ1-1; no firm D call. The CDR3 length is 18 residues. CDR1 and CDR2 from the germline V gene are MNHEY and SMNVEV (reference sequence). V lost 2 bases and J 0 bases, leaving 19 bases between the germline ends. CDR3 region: CASSLDGRIQSVNTEAFF. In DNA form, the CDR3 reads TGTGCCAGCAGTTTAGATGGCAGGATTCAAAGCGTGAACACTGAAGCTTTCTTT.

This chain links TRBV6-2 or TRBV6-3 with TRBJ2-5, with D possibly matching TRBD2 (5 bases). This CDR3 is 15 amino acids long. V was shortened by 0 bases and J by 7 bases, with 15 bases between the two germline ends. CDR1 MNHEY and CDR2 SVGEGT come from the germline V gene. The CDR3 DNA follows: TGTGCCAGCAGTTACTCGAGGGCTTGGGATGTGACCCAGTACTTC. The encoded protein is CASSYSRAWDVTQYF.

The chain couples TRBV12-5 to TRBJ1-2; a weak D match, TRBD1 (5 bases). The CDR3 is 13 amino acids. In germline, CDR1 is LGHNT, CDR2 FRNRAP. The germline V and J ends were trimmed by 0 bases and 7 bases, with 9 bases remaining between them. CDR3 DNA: TGTGCTAGTGGTTTGGTAGGGGAGGGTGGCTACACCTTC. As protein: CASGLVGEGGYTF.

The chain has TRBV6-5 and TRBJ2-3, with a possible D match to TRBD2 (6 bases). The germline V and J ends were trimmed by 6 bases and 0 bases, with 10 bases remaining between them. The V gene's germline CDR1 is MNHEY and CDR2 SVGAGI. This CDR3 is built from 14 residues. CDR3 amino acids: CASSRDFSTDTQYF. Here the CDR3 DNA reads TGTGCCAGCAGCCGGGACTTTAGCACAGATACGCAGTATTTT.

The CDR3 here is CASSPRSVGEQYF. The CDR3 bases are TGTGCCAGCTCACCAAGGTCAGTAGGGGAGCAGTACTTC. The chain carries TRBV18 and TRBJ2-7, with no clear D. Trimming stripped 2 bases from V and 7 bases from J, with 12 bases between. The CDR3 runs to 13 residues. Germline V lookup: CDR1 KGHSH, CDR2 LQKENI.

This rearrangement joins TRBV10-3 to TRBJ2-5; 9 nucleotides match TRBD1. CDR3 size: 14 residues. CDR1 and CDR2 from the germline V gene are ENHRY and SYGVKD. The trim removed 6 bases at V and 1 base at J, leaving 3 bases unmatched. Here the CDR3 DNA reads TGTGCCATCAGCCCGGGACAGGGCCAAGAGACCCAGTACTTC. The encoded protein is CAISPGQGQETQYF.

The CDR3 here is CASSSGGWNTEAFF. The CDR3 region has the DNA TGCGCCAGCAGCTCAGGGGGTTGGAACACTGAAGCTTTCTTT. The chain recombines TRBV5-1 with TRBJ1-1, with 7 bases matching TRBD1. Germline CDR1 is SGHRS and CDR2 is YFSETQ. V lost 3 bases to trimming and J lost 1 base; unmatched junction nucleotides: 3. This CDR3 comprises 14 residues.

The CDR3 loop reads CASSPPWTDTQYF. The DNA of the CDR3 is TGTGCCAGCAGCCCCCCGTGGACAGATACGCAGTATTTT. This rearrangement joins TRBV7-2 to TRBJ2-3; no definite D call. V was trimmed by 5 bases and J by 3 bases, leaving 9 bases between them. The CDR3 runs to 13 residues. CDR1 and CDR2 from the germline V gene are SGHTA and FQGNSA.